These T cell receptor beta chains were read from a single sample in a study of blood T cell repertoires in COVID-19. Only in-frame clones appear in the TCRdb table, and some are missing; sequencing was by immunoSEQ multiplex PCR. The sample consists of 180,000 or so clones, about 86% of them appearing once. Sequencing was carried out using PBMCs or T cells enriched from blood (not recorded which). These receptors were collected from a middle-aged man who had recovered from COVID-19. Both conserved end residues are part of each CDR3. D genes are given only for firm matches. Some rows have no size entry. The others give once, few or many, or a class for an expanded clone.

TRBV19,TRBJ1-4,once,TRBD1,CASRQGAHEKLFF,TGTGCCAGCCGACAGGGGGCGCATGAAAAACTGTTTTTT
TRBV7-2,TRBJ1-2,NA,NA,CASSLNPRYGYTF,TGTGCCAGCAGCTTAAATCCTCGGTATGGCTACACCTTC
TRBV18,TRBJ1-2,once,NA,CASSPSGLEGYTF,TGTGCCAGCTCACCATCAGGGCTGGAGGGCTACACCTTC
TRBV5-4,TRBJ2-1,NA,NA,CASSPGTRVHEQFF,TGTGCCAGCAGCCCTGGTACCAGGGTCCATGAGCAGTTCTTC
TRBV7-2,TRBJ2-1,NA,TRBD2,CASSLGLAGYNEQFF,TGTGCCAGCAGCTTGGGACTAGCGGGGTATAATGAGCAGTTCTTC
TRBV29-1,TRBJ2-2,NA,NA,CSAESPHTGELFF,TGCAGCGCTGAGTCCCCCCATACCGGGGAGCTGTTTTTT
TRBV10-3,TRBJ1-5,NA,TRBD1,CAISPTGDQPQHF,TGTGCCATCAGCCCAACAGGGGATCAGCCCCAGCATTTT
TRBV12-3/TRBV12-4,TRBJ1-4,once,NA,CASSLDGAEKLFF,TGTGCCAGCAGTTTGGATGGGGCGGAAAAACTGTTTTTT
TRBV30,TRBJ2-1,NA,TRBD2,CAWKRGTSGSLRPYNEQFF,TGTGCCTGGAAAAGGGGGACTAGCGGGTCCTTGCGCCCCTACAATGAGCAGTTCTTC
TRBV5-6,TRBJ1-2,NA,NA,CASSLNKGLNGYTF,TGTGCCAGCAGCTTGAACAAGGGGCTTAATGGCTACACCTTC
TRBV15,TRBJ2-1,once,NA,CATSPPAGRQFF,TGTGCCACCAGCCCCCCGGCAGGTCGGCAGTTCTTC
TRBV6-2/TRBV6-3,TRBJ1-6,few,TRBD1,CASSYSEGADSPLHF,TGTGCCAGCAGTTACTCCGAGGGGGCAGATTCACCCCTCCACTTT
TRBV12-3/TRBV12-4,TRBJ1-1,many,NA,CASGPVTGLAFF,TGTGCCAGCGGACCCGTCACAGGGCTAGCTTTCTTT
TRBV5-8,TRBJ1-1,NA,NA,CASSPGGGQAFF,TGTGCCAGCAGCCCAGGAGGAGGACAGGCTTTCTTT
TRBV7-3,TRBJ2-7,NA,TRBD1,CASSLDRDRGYEQYF,TGTGCCAGCAGCTTAGATAGGGACAGAGGGTACGAGCAGTACTTC
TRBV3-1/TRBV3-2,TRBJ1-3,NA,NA,CASSLREARSGNTIYF,TGTGCCAGCAGCCTCCGGGAAGCCCGCTCTGGAAACACCATATATTTT
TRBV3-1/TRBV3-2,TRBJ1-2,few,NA,CASSQVSQSHNYGYTF,TGTGCCAGCAGCCAAGTCTCTCAGTCCCATAACTATGGCTACACCTTC
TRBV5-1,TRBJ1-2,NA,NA,CASSPRGDPGRYGYTF,TGCGCCAGCAGCCCCCGGGGGGACCCTGGACGCTATGGCTACACCTTC
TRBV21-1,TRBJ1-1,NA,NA,CASRDPFKGAWAEAFF,TGTGCCAGCCGTGACCCCTTCAAGGGGGCTTGGGCTGAAGCTTTCTTT
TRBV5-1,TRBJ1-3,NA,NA,CASSSSAPRRDTIYF,TGCGCCAGCAGCTCTTCGGCTCCGCGCCGGGACACCATATATTTT
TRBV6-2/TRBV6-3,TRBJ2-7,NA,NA,CASSYSRTAPGLKEQYF,TGTGCCAGCAGTTACTCCCGGACAGCCCCGGGTTTGAAGGAGCAGTACTTC
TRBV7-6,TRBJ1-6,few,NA,CASSPLNSPLHF,TGTGCCAGCAGCCCCTTGAATTCACCCCTCCACTTT
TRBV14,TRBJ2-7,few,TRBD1,CASSRDRGREQYF,TGTGCCAGCAGCCGGGACAGGGGAAGGGAGCAGTACTTC
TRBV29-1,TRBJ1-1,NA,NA,CSAAIGGREAFF,TGCAGCGCAGCGATTGGAGGGAGGGAAGCTTTCTTT
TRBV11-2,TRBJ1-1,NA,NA,CASSLDRNTEAFF,TGTGCCAGCAGCTTAGACAGGAACACTGAAGCTTTCTTT
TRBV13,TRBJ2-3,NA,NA,CASTDPSGTDTQYF,TGTGCCAGCACCGATCCCTCCGGGACAGATACGCAGTATTTT
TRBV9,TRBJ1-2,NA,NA,CASSVAAQGIYGYTF,TGTGCCAGCAGCGTAGCTGCACAGGGAATCTATGGCTACACCTTC
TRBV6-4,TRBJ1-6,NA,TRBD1,CASSDSTGANSPLHF,TGTGCCAGCAGTGACTCGACAGGGGCCAATTCACCCCTCCACTTT
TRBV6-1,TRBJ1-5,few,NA,CASSEDRYQPQHF,TGTGCCAGCAGTGAGGACAGATATCAGCCCCAGCATTTT
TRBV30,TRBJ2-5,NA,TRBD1,CAWSGGGVTQYF,TGTGCCTGGAGTGGAGGGGGCGTGACCCAGTACTTC
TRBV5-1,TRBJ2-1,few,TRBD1,CASSYELGQGAYNEQFF,TGCGCCAGCAGCTACGAGCTTGGACAGGGAGCGTACAATGAGCAGTTCTTC
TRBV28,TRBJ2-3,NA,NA,CASSLLTAGHSDTQYF,TGTGCCAGCAGTTTATTGACGGCAGGGCACTCAGATACGCAGTATTTT
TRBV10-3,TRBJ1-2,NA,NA,CAISELNGPLGYTF,TGTGCCATCAGTGAGTTGAACGGTCCTTTAGGCTACACCTTC